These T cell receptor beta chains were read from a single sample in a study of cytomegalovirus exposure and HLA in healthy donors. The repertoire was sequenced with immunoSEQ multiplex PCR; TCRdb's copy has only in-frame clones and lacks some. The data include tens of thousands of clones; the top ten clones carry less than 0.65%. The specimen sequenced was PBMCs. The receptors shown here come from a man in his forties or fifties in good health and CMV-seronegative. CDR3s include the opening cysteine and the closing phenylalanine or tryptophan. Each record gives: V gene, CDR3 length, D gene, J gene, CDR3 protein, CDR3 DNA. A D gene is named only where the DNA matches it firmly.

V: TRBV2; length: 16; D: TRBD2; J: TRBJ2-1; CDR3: CASTVGSGGASGEQFF; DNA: TGTGCCAGCACGGTTGGATCGGGGGGGGCCTCGGGTGAGCAGTTCTTC
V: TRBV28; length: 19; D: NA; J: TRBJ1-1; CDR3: CASSPIMDSWATMNTEAFF; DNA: TGTGCCAGCAGTCCGATTATGGACAGTTGGGCCACCATGAACACTGAAGCTTTCTTT
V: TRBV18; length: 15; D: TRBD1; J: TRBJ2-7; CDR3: CASSPRGQGAGEQYF; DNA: TGTGCCAGCTCACCACGGGGACAGGGGGCTGGTGAGCAGTACTTC
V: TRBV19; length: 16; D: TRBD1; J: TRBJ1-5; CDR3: CASMRGQQISNQPQHF; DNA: TGTGCCAGTATGAGGGGACAGCAGATTAGCAATCAGCCCCAGCATTTT
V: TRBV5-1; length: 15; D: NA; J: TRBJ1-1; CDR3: CASRDDPGTQLEAFF; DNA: TGCGCCAGCAGGGACGACCCGGGGACTCAATTGGAAGCTTTCTTT
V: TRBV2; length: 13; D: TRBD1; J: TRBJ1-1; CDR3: CASSGQGSTEAFF; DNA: TGTGCCAGCAGTGGACAGGGATCCACTGAAGCTTTCTTT
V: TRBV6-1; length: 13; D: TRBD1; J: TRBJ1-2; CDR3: CASTDRTGGDYTF; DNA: TGTGCCAGCACAGACAGGACAGGGGGCGACTACACCTTC
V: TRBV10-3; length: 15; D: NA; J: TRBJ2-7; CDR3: CAISESRSSPYEQYF; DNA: TGTGCCATCAGTGAGTCGAGGTCTAGCCCCTACGAGCAGTACTTC
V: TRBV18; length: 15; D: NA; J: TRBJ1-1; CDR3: CASSLSVRENTEAFF; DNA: TGTGCCAGCTCACTATCCGTCAGGGAGAACACTGAAGCTTTCTTT
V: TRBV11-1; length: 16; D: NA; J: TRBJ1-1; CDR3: CASSPWRGGLNTEAFF; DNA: TGTGCCAGCAGCCCTTGGCGGGGGGGCTTGAACACTGAAGCTTTCTTT
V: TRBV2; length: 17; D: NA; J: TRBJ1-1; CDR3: CASSTLERPRPNTEAFF; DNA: TGTGCCAGCAGTACTTTAGAGCGCCCCCGTCCAAACACTGAAGCTTTCTTT
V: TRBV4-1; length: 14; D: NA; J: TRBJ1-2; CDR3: CASSQDLANYGYTF; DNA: TGCGCCAGCAGCCAAGATTTGGCAAACTATGGCTACACCTTC
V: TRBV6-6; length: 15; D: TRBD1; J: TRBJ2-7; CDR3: CASSYSIQGAYEQYF; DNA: TGTGCCAGCAGTTACTCGATACAGGGGGCTTACGAGCAGTACTTC
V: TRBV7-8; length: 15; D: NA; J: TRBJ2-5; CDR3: CASRWRSTAEETQYF; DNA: TGTGCCAGCAGGTGGCGTTCGACAGCAGAAGAGACCCAGTACTTC
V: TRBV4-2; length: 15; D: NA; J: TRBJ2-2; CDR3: CASGPQGLSTGELFF; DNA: TGTGCCAGCGGACCACAGGGATTATCGACCGGGGAGCTGTTTTTT
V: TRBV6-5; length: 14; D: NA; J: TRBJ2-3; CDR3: CASRPRQSTDTQYF; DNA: TGTGCCAGCAGGCCCAGACAGAGCACAGATACGCAGTATTTT
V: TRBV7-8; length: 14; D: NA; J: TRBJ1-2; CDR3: CASSLSQGLYGYTF; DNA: TGTGCCAGCAGCTTATCCCAAGGACTCTATGGCTACACCTTC
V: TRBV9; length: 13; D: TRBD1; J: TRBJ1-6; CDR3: CASAGQGTSPLHF; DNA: TGTGCCAGCGCCGGACAGGGGACCTCACCCCTCCACTTT
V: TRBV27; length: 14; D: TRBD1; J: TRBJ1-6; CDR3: CASRTDRDNSPLHF; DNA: TGTGCCAGCAGAACGGACAGGGATAATTCACCCCTCCACTTT
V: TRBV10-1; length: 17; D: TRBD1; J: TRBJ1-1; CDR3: CASSEWGQGLSNTEAFF; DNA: TGCGCCAGCAGTGAGTGGGGACAGGGGCTCTCGAACACTGAAGCTTTCTTT
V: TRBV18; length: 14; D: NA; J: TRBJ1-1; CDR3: CASSPGGASTEAFF; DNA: TGTGCCAGCTCACCGGGGGGGGCGAGCACTGAAGCTTTCTTT
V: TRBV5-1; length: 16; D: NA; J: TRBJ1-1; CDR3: CASSLAGGGRNTEAFF; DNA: TGCGCCAGCAGCTTGGCGGGGGGTGGTCGGAACACTGAAGCTTTCTTT
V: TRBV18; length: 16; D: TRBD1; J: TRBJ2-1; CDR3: CASSPFRDRAYNEQFF; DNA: TGTGCCAGCTCACCCTTCCGGGACAGGGCCTACAATGAGCAGTTCTTC
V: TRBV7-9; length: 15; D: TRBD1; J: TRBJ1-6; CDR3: CASSFGTGSSSPLHF; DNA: TGTGCCAGCAGCTTCGGGACAGGGTCTTCTTCACCCCTCCACTTT
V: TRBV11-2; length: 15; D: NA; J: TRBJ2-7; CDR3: CASSWVVRSSYEQYF; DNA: TGTGCCAGCAGCTGGGTAGTGAGGAGTTCCTACGAGCAGTACTTC
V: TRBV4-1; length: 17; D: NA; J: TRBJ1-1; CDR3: CASSRSKAPDSAPEAFF; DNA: TGCGCCAGCAGCCGGAGTAAGGCACCCGACAGTGCCCCTGAAGCTTTCTTT
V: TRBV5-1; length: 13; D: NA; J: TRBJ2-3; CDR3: CASSLGSTDTQYF; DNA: TGCGCCAGCAGCCTCGGGAGCACAGATACGCAGTATTTT